The clone carrying this T cell receptor beta chain was seen a handful of times. Its specificity is not known. To make TCR beta libraries, researchers used iRepertoire HTBI primers and Arm-PCR of CDR3 regions. Using its own MiXCR run on the multiplex PCR reads, TCRdb lists one record per CDR3 protein. The profile shows a few hundred thousand distinct CDR3 sequences, 23% of them singletons. Trimming took 7 bases from V and 0 from J; bases not matched to a gene: 12. The CDR3 contains 19 residues. Germline assignment: CDR1 MGHRA and CDR2 YSYEKL. The data derive from a study of regulatory T cells in long-lasting Graves disease. Regarding the study as a whole: Favored usage of TRBV28, TRBJ1-2 and TRBJ2-5 was recorded in persistent disease. Patients with persistent disease shared 2,700 or so public clonotypes, outpacing the 966 shared by new patients. The analysis examined peripheral blood only and excluded thyroid tissue.

Indicated time point: persistent/refractory GD, antithyroid drugs over 5 years with positive TRAb. PBMCs provided the RNA from which the TCR library was made. The sequence came from a female donor with Graves disease. The chain joins TRBV4-1 to TRBJ1-4; the match to TRBD1 covers 12 bases. Sequenced material: peripheral blood mononuclear cells (PBMCs), taken when the disease was refractory, from a patient treated with antithyroid drugs. The CDR3 coding sequence is TGCGCCAGCACCGGAACCGGGACAGGGGGCTTGGCAACTAATGAAAAACTGTTTTTT. Translating gives CASTGTGTGGLATNEKLFF.